Below are 22 T cell receptor beta chains sequenced from a single sample in a study of post-analysis software for immune sequencing data. The antigens of these receptors remain unknown. Included in the TCR beta cDNA libraries were unique molecular identifiers. TCRdb called the PCR reads again in MiXCR, with one record for every CDR3 protein. The sample yields 740,000 or so distinct CDR3 sequences, about 50% seen once. Study-wide findings and caveats: The study found TRBV5-6, TRBV5-1 and TRBV20-1 among 4 or 5 TRBV segments more frequent in patients than controls.

Sequencing was carried out using blood. All receptors derive from a girl under 18 with multiple sclerosis.

This rearrangement joins TRBV3-1 to TRBJ2-5; 7 bases are shared with TRBD2. The CDR3 loop spans 18 amino acids. CDR1 and CDR2 from the germline V gene are LGHDT and YNNKEL (reference sequence). J was trimmed by 0 bases and V by 0 bases; bases with no gene match: 10. CDR3 DNA sequence: TGTGCCAGCAGCCAAGATGGGGATAGCGGGTACCACCAAGAGACCCAGTACTTC. Protein: CASSQDGDSGYHQETQYF.

This chain links TRBV20-1 with TRBJ1-5; D unresolved. The CDR3 consists of 15 residues. Germline-derived CDR1 and CDR2 are DFQATT and SNEGSKA (reference sequence). V lost 4 bases, J lost 11 bases, and 24 bases lay in between. CDR3 coding DNA: TGCAGTGCTACAGAGCTAGGCAGATCAAGCAGATCCCAGCATTTT. Residues: CSATELGRSSRSQHF.

A few counts support this clonotype. The J gene is TRBJ1-2, the V gene TRBV29-1, with 8 bases matching TRBD1. This CDR3 is built from 14 residues. The germline CDR1 and CDR2 sequences are SQVTM and ANQGSEA. The trim removed 1 base at V and 4 bases at J, leaving 5 bases unmatched. Written as DNA, the CDR3 is TGCAGCGTTGAAGGGGCAGGGGGCGTCTATGGCTACACCTTC. As protein: CSVEGAGGVYGYTF.

J is TRBJ1-1 and V is TRBV5-1; 7 bases are shared with TRBD1. The length of the CDR3 is 16 residues. J was trimmed by 0 bases and V by 0 bases; bases with no gene match: 5. The germline gives CDR1 SGHRS, CDR2 YFSETQ. The CDR3 reads CASSLASGQMNTEAFF. The DNA of the CDR3 is TGCGCCAGCAGCTTGGCCTCGGGACAGATGAACACTGAAGCTTTCTTT.

V gene TRBV9 combines with J gene TRBJ1-1; D possibly corresponds to TRBD1 (5 bases). Trimming took off 3 bases at V and 1 base at J, with 10 bases between the two ends. Germline CDR1 is SGDLS and CDR2 is YYNGEE. CDR3 length equals 14 residues. The CDR3 DNA reads TGTGCCAGCAGCGGACAGCCTGAGAACACTGAAGCTTTCTTT. It codes for CASSGQPENTEAFF. The whole variable domain, filled in from reference TRBV9 and TRBJ1-1, reads DSGVTQTPKHLITATGQRVTLRCSPRSGDLSVYWYQQSLDQGLQFLIQYYNGEERAKGNILERFSAQQFPDLHSELNLSSLELGDSALYFCASSGQPENTEAFFGQGTRLTVV.

The count of this clonotype is one. This chain links TRBV5-1 with TRBJ2-7; D might be TRBD2 (5 bases). Trimming left V 0 bases short and J 6 bases short, with 13 bases between. In germline, CDR1 is SGHRS, CDR2 YFSETQ. The CDR3 extends over 14 amino acids. CDR3 nucleotide sequence: TGCGCCAGCAGCTTGGACGGAACGGGATCCGAGCAGTACTTC. It is translated as CASSLDGTGSEQYF.

The chain couples TRBV5-1 to TRBJ1-2, with D hard to call. The CDR3 length is 14 residues. Germline V lookup: CDR1 SGHRS, CDR2 YFSETQ. V lost 0 bases, J lost 3 bases, and 9 bases lay in between. DNA for the CDR3: TGCGCCAGCAGCTTGGACCAGGTCCACTATGGCTACACCTTC. It yields the protein CASSLDQVHYGYTF.

The genes are TRBV5-1 and TRBJ2-1; D is unresolved. The CDR3 length is 16 residues. With 2 bases removed from V and 8 bases from J, the gap between germline ends came to 20 bases. The germline CDR1 and CDR2 sequences are SGHRS and YFSETQ. CDR3 amino acids: CASSLGAQTPFDEQFF. The CDR3 DNA is TGCGCCAGCAGCTTAGGCGCACAAACCCCTTTCGATGAGCAGTTCTTC. Full variable domain (missing parts from reference TRBV5-1 and TRBJ2-1): KAGVTQTPRYLIKTRGQQVTLSCSPISGHRSVSWYQQTPGQGLQFLFEYFSETQRNKGNFPGRFSGRQFSNSRSEMNVSTLELGDSALYLCASSLGAQTPFDEQFFGPGTRLTVL.

This sequence joins TRBV6-2 or TRBV6-3 and TRBJ2-7; D gene unclear. There are 12 residues in the CDR3. CDR1 and CDR2 (germline): MNHEY, SVGEGT. Trimming pared 6 bases from V and 6 bases from J, leaving 12 bases between. The CDR3 sequence is CASRRLGSEQYF. CDR3 sequence (DNA): TGTGCCAGCAGACGACTGGGGTCCGAGCAGTACTTC.

V is TRBV12-3 or TRBV12-4 and J is TRBJ1-1; 9 bases agree with TRBD1. The junction had 9 bases not matched to a gene; V was cut back by 6 bases and J by 1 base. This CDR3 region has 16 residues. CDR3 protein: CASSPSRGQGNTEAFF. The CDR3, as DNA: TGTGCCAGCAGCCCCAGCCGGGGACAGGGGAACACTGAAGCTTTCTTT.

The J gene is TRBJ2-5, the V gene TRBV6-5, with TRBD2 matching 14 bases. Germline V lookup: CDR1 MNHEY, CDR2 SVGAGI. This CDR3 has 14 residues. The J segment lost 5 bases and the V segment lost 10 bases, leaving 6 bases of the junction unmatched. DNA of the CDR3: TGTGCCAACACCGGGACTAGCGGGAGTGAGACCCAGTACTTC. Amino acids: CANTGTSGSETQYF.

This clonotype was counted between two and nine times. V usage is TRBV7-9 and J usage is TRBJ2-7, with 9 nucleotides matching TRBD2. Germline loops: CDR1 SEHNR, CDR2 FQNEAQ (reference sequence). The V and J ends lost 3 bases and 5 bases, in that order; junction bases with no gene match: 8. The CDR3 consists of 15 residues. CDR3 nucleotide sequence: TGTGCCAGCAGCTTTGCGGGAGGGCCGTCACACGAGCAGTACTTC. This gives the protein CASSFAGGPSHEQYF.

This chain links TRBV5-5 with TRBJ2-5, with D tentatively TRBD1 (5 bases). The last part of the DNA fits TRBJ2-7 better; the J call may be wrong. The CDR3 contains 12 residues. Germline CDR1 and CDR2: SGHKS and YYEKEE (reference sequence). The CDR3 region is CASSAQGIEQYF. Here the CDR3 DNA reads TGTGCCAGCAGCGCGCAGGGTATCGAGCAGTACTTC.

This chain uses TRBV11-2 with TRBJ2-7; D is uncertain. V gave up 5 bases and J gave up 4 bases, with 9 bases separating them. Germline V gives CDR1 SGHAT, CDR2 FQNNGV. This CDR3 has 12 amino acids. The CDR3 spells CASSATRYEQYF. For the CDR3, the DNA is TGTGCCAGCAGCGCGACCAGGTACGAGCAGTACTTC.

The V gene is TRBV14, the J gene TRBJ1-6; D is unresolved. V was pared by 1 base and J by 8 bases, with 12 bases between. The CDR3 extends over 15 amino acids. CDR1 is SGHDN and CDR2 is FVKESK in the germline V gene. CDR3 sequence: CASSQAGRSYSPLHF. The CDR3 region has the DNA TGTGCCAGCAGCCAAGCTGGCCGGTCCTATTCACCCCTCCACTTT.

This clonotype came up a few times. The chain has TRBV20-1 and TRBJ2-7; TRBD1 matches at 7 bases. Germline lookup yields CDR1 DFQATT and CDR2 SNEGSKA (reference sequence). The CDR3 spans 15 residues. After removal of 0 bases from V and 3 bases from J, the junction contained 8 bases not matched to a gene. The CDR3 sequence is CSARDSDRVLYEQYF. CDR3 nucleotides: TGCAGTGCTAGAGATAGCGACAGGGTTCTCTACGAGCAGTACTTC.

The sample holds a few counts of this clonotype. This sequence joins TRBV29-1 and TRBJ2-1; 10 bases map to TRBD1. V lost 7 bases and J lost 6; bases outside the gene matches: 3. This CDR3 comprises 12 residues. CDR1 SQVTM and CDR2 ANQGSEA come from the germline V gene. CDR3 sequence: CSGRTGGNEQFF. CDR3 nucleotides: TGCAGCGGTAGGACAGGGGGCAATGAGCAGTTCTTC.

V gene TRBV18 combines with J gene TRBJ2-1; 8 bases are a match to TRBD1. Trimming at V came to 3 bases and at J to 3 bases, leaving 4 bases not matched to a gene. This CDR3 is built from 15 residues. CDR1 is KGHSH, CDR2 LQKENI, per germline. This CDR3 reads CASSPRQGNYNEQFF. In nucleotides, the CDR3 is TGTGCCAGCTCACCTAGACAGGGGAACTACAATGAGCAGTTCTTC.

The chain joins TRBV7-2 to TRBJ1-2; TRBD1 might be the D (6 bases). CDR3 length: 14 residues. V was shortened by 1 base and J by 4 bases, with 10 bases between the two germline ends. The germline gives CDR1 SGHTA, CDR2 FQGNSA. CDR3 nucleotides: TGTGCCAGCAGCTTAGAACAGGGCACCTATGGCTACACCTTC. Residues: CASSLEQGTYGYTF.

The chain has TRBV20-1 and TRBJ1-1, with a possible D match to TRBD1 (5 bases). V was clipped by 5 bases and J by 1 base, with 14 bases between them. There are 14 residues in the CDR3. The germline gives CDR1 DFQATT, CDR2 SNEGSKA (reference sequence). The CDR3 coding sequence is TGCAGTGCTCGGGGGGTCCGAGGGAACACTGAAGCTTTCTTT. Translation: CSARGVRGNTEAFF.

The J gene is TRBJ2-7, the V gene TRBV9, with TRBD1 matching 8 bases. J gave up 4 bases and V 1 base, and 7 bases lay outside the gene matches. The CDR3 has 15 amino acids. In germline, CDR1 is SGDLS, CDR2 YYNGEE. Here the CDR3 DNA reads TGTGCCAGCAGCGTAAAAGAGGACAGGGCGTACGAGCAGTACTTC. This encodes CASSVKEDRAYEQYF.

This chain connects TRBV10-3 to TRBJ1-1; TRBD1 matches 7 bases. Germline V gene sequence: CDR1 ENHRY, CDR2 SYGVKD. With V trimmed by 0 bases and J by 4 bases, 5 bases remained unmatched. This CDR3 comprises 15 residues. Written as DNA, the CDR3 is TGTGCCATCAGTGAGTCGGGGGCAGGGGGCACTGAAGCTTTCTTT. Translated: CAISESGAGGTEAFF.